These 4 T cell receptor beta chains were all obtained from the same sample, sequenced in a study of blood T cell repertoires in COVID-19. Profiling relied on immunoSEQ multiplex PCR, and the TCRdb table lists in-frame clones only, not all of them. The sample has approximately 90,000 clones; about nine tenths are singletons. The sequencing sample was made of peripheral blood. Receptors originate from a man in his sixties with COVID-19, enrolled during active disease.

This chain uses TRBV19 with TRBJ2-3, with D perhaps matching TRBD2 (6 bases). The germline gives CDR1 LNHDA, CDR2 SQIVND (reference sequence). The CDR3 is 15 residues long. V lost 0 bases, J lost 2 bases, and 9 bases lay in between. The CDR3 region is CASSIDAGLTDTQYF. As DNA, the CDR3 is TGTGCCAGTAGTATAGATGCGGGACTCACAGATACGCAGTATTTT.

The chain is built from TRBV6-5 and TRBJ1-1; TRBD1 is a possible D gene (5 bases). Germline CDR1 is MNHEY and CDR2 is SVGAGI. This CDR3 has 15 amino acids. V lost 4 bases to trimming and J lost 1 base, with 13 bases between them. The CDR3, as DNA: TGTGCCAGCAGTTCAACCTACAGGTGGAACACTGAAGCTTTCTTT. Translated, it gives CASSSTYRWNTEAFF.

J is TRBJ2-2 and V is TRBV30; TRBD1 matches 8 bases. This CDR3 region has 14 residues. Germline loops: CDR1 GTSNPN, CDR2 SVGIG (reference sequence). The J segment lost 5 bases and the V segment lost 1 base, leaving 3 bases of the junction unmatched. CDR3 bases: TGTGCCTGGAGTGGACAGGGGCGGACCGGGGAGCTGTTTTTT. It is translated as CAWSGQGRTGELFF.

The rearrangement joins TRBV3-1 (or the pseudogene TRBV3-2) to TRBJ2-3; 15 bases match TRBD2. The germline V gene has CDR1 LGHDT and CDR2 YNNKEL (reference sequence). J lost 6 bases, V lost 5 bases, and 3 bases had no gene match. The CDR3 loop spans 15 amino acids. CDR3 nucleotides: TGTGCCAGCAGCGGGACTAGCGGGAGGATTGATACGCAGTATTTT. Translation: CASSGTSGRIDTQYF.